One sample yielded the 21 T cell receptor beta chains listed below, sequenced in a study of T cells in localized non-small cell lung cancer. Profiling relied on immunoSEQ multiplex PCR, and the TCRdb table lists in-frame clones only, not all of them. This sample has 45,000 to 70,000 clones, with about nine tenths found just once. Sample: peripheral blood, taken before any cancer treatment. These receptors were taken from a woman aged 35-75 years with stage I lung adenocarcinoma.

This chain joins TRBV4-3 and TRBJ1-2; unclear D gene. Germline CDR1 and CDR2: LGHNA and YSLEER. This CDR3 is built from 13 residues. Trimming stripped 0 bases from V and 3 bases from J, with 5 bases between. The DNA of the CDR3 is TGCGCCAGCAGCCAAGACCCAGACTATGGCTACACCTTC. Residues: CASSQDPDYGYTF.

CDR3 in amino acids: CASNAQKGYNEQFF. The CDR3 DNA is TGTGCCAGCAATGCTCAGAAAGGCTACAATGAGCAGTTCTTC. The V gene is TRBV2, the J gene TRBJ2-1; D gene ambiguous. The germline V gene encodes CDR1 SNHLY and CDR2 FYNNEI. The CDR3 covers 14 residues. Deletions cut 7 bases from V and 3 bases from J, with 13 bases between.

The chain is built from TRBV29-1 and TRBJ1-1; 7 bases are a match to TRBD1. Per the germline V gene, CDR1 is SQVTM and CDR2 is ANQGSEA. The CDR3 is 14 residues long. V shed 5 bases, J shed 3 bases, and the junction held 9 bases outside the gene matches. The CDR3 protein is CSVSGRGLDTEAFF. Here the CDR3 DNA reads TGCAGCGTTTCGGGCAGGGGGTTGGACACTGAAGCTTTCTTT.

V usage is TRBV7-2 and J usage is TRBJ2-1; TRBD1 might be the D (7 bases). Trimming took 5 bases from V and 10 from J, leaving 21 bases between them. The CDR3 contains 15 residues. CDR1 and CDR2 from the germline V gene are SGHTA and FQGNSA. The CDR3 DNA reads TGTGCCAGCAGCCTCGAGGTGGCAGGGGGAGGCGAGCAGTTCTTC. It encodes CASSLEVAGGGEQFF.

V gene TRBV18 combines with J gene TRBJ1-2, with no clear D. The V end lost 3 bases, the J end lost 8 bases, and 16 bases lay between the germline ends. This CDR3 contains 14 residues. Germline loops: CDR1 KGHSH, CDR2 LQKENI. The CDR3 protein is CASSPRETAGGYTF. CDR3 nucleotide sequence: TGTGCCAGCTCACCGAGGGAGACCGCGGGGGGCTACACCTTC.

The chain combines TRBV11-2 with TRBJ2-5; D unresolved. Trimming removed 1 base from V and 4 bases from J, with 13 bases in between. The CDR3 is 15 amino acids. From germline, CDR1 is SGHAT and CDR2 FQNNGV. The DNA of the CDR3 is TGTGCCAGCAGCTTAGTAGCTGTGGGTGGAGAGACCCAGTACTTC. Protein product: CASSLVAVGGETQYF.

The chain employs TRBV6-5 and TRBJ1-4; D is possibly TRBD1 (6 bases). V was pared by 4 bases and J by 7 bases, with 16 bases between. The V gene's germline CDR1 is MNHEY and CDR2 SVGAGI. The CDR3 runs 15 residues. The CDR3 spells CASSFWGARGEKLFF. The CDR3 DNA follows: TGTGCCAGCAGTTTCTGGGGGGCCAGAGGTGAAAAACTGTTTTTT.

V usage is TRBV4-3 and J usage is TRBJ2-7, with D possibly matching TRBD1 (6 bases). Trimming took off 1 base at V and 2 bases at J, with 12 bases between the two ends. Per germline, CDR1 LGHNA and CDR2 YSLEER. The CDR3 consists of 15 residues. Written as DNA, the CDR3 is TGCGCCAGCAGCCAAGGCCCGGACAGTACCTACGAGCAGTACTTC. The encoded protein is CASSQGPDSTYEQYF.

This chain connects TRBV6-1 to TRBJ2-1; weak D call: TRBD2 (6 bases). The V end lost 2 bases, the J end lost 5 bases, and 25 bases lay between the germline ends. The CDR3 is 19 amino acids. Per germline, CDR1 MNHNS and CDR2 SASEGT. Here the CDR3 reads CASSEPVRRIRGGDNEQFF. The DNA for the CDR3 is TGTGCCAGCAGTGAACCCGTTCGACGTATAAGGGGAGGAGACAATGAGCAGTTCTTC.

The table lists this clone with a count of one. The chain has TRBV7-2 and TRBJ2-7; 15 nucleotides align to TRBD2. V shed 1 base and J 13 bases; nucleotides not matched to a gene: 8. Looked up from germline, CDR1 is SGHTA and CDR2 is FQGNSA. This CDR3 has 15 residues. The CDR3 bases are TGTGCCAGCAGCTTAGAGGGACTAGCGGGGGGCCCCCGTTACTTC. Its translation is CASSLEGLAGGPRYF.

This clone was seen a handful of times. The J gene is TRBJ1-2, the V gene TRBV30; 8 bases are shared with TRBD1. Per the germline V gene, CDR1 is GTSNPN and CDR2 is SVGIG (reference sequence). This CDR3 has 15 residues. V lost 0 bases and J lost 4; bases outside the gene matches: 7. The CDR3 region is CAWSVGRDRGYGYTF. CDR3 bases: TGTGCCTGGAGTGTAGGACGAGACAGGGGCTATGGCTACACCTTC.

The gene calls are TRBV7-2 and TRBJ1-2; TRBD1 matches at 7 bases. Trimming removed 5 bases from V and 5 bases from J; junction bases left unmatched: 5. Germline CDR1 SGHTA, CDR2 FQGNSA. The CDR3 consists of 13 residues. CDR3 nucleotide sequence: TGTGCCAGCAGCACGACAGGGAAATATGGCTACACCTTC. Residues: CASSTTGKYGYTF.

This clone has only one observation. In nucleotides, the CDR3 is TGCGCCAGCAGCCAAGATATGGGTACTAATGAAAAACTGTTTTTT. It codes for CASSQDMGTNEKLFF. V is TRBV4-3 and J is TRBJ1-4; D is uncertain. The CDR3 is made up of 15 amino acids. V lost 0 bases to trimming and J lost 2 bases, with 7 bases between them. Per the germline V gene, CDR1 is LGHNA and CDR2 is YSLEER.

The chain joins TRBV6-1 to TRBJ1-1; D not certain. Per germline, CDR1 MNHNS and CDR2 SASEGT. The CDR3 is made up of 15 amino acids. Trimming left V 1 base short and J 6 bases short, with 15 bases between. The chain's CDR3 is CASSEDSSGWAEAFF. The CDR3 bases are TGTGCCAGCAGTGAAGACTCCTCCGGGTGGGCTGAAGCTTTCTTT.

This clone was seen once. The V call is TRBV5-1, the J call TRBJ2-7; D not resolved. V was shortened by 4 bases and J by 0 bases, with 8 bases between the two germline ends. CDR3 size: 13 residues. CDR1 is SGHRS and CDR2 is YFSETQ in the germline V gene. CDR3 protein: CASSGGASYEQYF. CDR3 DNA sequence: TGCGCCAGCAGCGGCGGAGCCTCCTACGAGCAGTACTTC.

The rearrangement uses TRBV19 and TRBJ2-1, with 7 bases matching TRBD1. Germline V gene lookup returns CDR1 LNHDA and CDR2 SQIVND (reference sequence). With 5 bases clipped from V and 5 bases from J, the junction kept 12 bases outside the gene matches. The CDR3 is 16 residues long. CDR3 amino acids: CASSPKTDRIDNEQFF. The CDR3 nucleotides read TGTGCCAGTAGTCCTAAAACGGACAGGATCGACAATGAGCAGTTCTTC.

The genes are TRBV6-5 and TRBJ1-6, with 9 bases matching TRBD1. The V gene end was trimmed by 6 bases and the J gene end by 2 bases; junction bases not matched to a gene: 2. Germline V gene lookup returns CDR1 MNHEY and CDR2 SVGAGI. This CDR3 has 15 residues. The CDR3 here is CASRQGATYNSPLHF. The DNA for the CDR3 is TGTGCCAGCAGACAGGGGGCGACCTATAATTCACCCCTCCACTTT.

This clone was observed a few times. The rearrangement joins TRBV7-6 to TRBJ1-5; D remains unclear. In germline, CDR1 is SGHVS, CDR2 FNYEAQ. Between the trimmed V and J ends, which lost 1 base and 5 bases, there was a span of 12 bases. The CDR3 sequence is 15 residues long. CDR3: CASSLEAGSHQPQHF. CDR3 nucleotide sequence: TGTGCCAGCAGCTTAGAAGCAGGTAGTCATCAGCCCCAGCATTTT.

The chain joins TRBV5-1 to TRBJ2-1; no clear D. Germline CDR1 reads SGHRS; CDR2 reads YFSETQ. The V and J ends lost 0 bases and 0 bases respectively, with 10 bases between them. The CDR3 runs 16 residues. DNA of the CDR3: TGCGCCAGCAGCTTGGCGGTGTCGGGCTCCTACAATGAGCAGTTCTTC. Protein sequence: CASSLAVSGSYNEQFF. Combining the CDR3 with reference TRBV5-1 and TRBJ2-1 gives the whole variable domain KAGVTQTPRYLIKTRGQQVTLSCSPISGHRSVSWYQQTPGQGLQFLFEYFSETQRNKGNFPGRFSGRQFSNSRSEMNVSTLELGDSALYLCASSLAVSGSYNEQFFGPGTRLTVL.

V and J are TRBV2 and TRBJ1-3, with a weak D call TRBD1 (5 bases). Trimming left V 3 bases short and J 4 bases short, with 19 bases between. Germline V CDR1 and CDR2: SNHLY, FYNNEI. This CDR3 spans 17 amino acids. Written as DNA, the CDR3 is TGTGCCAGCAGTGACCCCAAAGGGGCAGGGCTCGGAAACACCATATATTTT. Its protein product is CASSDPKGAGLGNTIYF.

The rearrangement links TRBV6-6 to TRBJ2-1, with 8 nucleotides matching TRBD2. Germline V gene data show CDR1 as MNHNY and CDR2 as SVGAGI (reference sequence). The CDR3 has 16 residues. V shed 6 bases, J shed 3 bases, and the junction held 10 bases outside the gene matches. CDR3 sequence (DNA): TGTGCCAGCAGCCTTACCGGGGGGGCAAACTACAATGAGCAGTTCTTC. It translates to CASSLTGGANYNEQFF.